This T cell receptor (beta chain) was identified during a study of shared clonotypes between healthy human individuals. Findings and caveats of the study: Blood was the only sampled material, and tissue repertoires likely differ.

As for this clone: Its target is not known.

The run depth of the assay was deep. TCRdb's copy holds only in-frame clones and misses some; the assay was immunoSEQ multiplex PCR. This table holds more than 2,000,000 clones, around 94% found once. The germline V gene encodes CDR1 MDHEN and CDR2 SYDVKM. The CDR3 loop spans 14 amino acids. V was shortened by 5 bases and J by 5 bases, with 16 bases between the two germline ends. The sample was naive CD4+ T cells sorted from blood. The subset: CD45RA+ positively selected. The sequence was collected from a young man in good health. The chain joins TRBV28 to TRBJ2-7; a possible D gene is TRBD2 (5 bases). CDR3 coding DNA: TGTGCCAGCAGTCCGCCCCCGCCGGGGAACGAGCAGTACTTC. This gives the protein CASSPPPPGNEQYF.